The rows below give T cell receptor beta chains drawn from one sample of a study of Graves' ophthalmopathy and Graves' hyperthyroidism. TCRdb fed the multiplex PCR reads into MiXCR, producing one record per CDR3 protein. Of fewer than 350,000 distinct CDR3 sequences listed, 15% to 20% are singletons. Sequencing was done on a sample of peripheral blood. The receptor source for this set is an adult man with Graves' ophthalmopathy. Both conserved end residues are part of each CDR3.

length	V	CDR3
15	TRBV10-3	CAISARTGENTEAFF
19	TRBV29-1	CSVERPGTGEWRFDYGYTF
14	TRBV2	CASSDRVPPYEQYF
13	TRBV9	CASSEAGTGELFF
16	TRBV12-3/TRBV12-4	CASSLAGTSGDYEQYF
18	TRBV20-1	CSARPPSGGPEPGGELFF
15	TRBV20-1	CSASHGTADGSPQHF
15	TRBV6-5	CASSPPGAGRETQYF
14	TRBV20-1	CSATPGTPQETQYF
15	TRBV7-2	CASSPVSAYRERAFF
14	TRBV9	CASSHLDRGDEQYF
14	TRBV12-3/TRBV12-4	CASSMGGFSTEAFF
17	TRBV30	CAWSVKSPGGFQETQYF
15	TRBV12-3/TRBV12-4	CASSISGRDQETQYF
12	TRBV20-1	CSAQMGNTEAFF
16	TRBV7-6	CASSPRGLAGGYEQYF
16	TRBV24-1	CATSDPPTGVQETQYF
13	TRBV6-2/TRBV6-3	CASRRDRLNEAFF
15	TRBV30	CAWSVPATGLRKAFF
14	TRBV19	CASRVTGRTGELFF
15	TRBV5-6	CASSSGTGGFQPQHF
16	TRBV18	CASSPPKSGAFYEQYF
14	TRBV20-1	CSARERTVNTEAFF
16	TRBV6-5	CASSSFPGQGSEKLFF
14	TRBV6-2/TRBV6-3	CASSVTRGPETQYF
15	TRBV15	CATSRDSSWNTEAFF
14	TRBV4-3	CASSQDWDTGELFF
15	TRBV28	CASSGPGHPAYEQYF
12	TRBV6-5	CASRVQGYEQYF
16	TRBV18	CASSPGQGGSPYEQYF
14	TRBV10-3	CAISEYGLSYEQYF
18	TRBV20-1	CSARVPSRGASMNTEAFF
16	TRBV20-1	CSAPRASGGTKETQYF
13	TRBV20-1	CSASKGVSQPQHF
14	TRBV15	CATSSRQGDYEQYF
16	TRBV30	CACDRDTGLGANVLTF
12	TRBV11-2	CASSFRLSEAFF
13	TRBV28	CASRWGGANVPTF
14	TRBV6-1	CASREAEASYEQYF
14	TRBV5-1	CASSYGTSRETQYF
17	TRBV3-1	CASSLNRGQGAEETQYF
13	TRBV6-1	CASSMDRVYGYTF
15	TRBV7-3	CASSLSGGAAETQYF
16	TRBV11-2	CASSSVPGQGAKPQHF
14	TRBV28	CASRSPQGNQPQHF
16	TRBV6-1	CASRAEGAGADYEQYF
13	TRBV20-1	CSARRTGAGGYTF
14	TRBV6-2/TRBV6-3	CASSQGIDTGELFF
14	TRBV6-2/TRBV6-3	CASSPTMLNTEAFF
15	TRBV20-1	CSARDPSSDTYEQYF
16	TRBV19	CASSIDGTAISSPLHF
13	TRBV27	CASSDSRNTEAFF
14	TRBV19	CASSIGQGAYEQYF
14	TRBV6-5	CASSYTGQSIEQYF
14	TRBV7-9	CASSRPTGNTEAFF
14	TRBV6-4	CASVPQDRGYEQYF
16	TRBV6-5	CASSSTRQGGGYEQYF
17	TRBV6-2/TRBV6-3	CASSYPPRDRPSDEQYF